The subject of this entry is one T cell receptor beta chain. There are a few counts of this clonotype. Its antigen target is currently unknown. Qualities for individual bases were not recorded, and no much larger clone is one base off. V was cut back by 6 bases and J by 0 bases, leaving a gap of 11 bases between them. There are 14 amino acids in the CDR3, from cysteine to phenylalanine inclusive. Left in the record is the CDR3 DNA by itself, 42 bases read in frame from the first base. The germline V gene (reference sequence) yields DFQATT for CDR1 and SNEGSKA for CDR2. This sample is drawn from a study of breast tumors, draining lymph nodes, adjacent tissues (dated by TCRdb to 2016 to 2018). Background on the whole study: The study compared TCR beta repertoires across tumor, adjacent nontumor tissue and axillary lymph nodes from breast cancer patients. In human breast cancer, the study set out to assess how tumor, surrounding tissue and draining lymph node repertoires relate to one another and whether T cells might be exchanged between them. The paper as a whole reports these results and caveats: The conclusion that tumor T cells originate in lymph nodes was presented as consistent with a hypothesis rather than as directly demonstrated. Tumor and nontumor tissue repertoires were significantly more similar in luminal-like than in basal-like breast cancer. Tumor T-cell repertoires showed less diversity than lymph node repertoires and more diversity than nontumor tissue repertoires, and tumor T-cell repertoires showed preferential V and J gene usage. The data were considered consistent with most tumor T cells being derived from the lymph node and subsequently expanding within tumor tissue.

Sequencing relied on an Illumina HiSeq 2000. TCR beta chain libraries were generated through multiplex PCR amplification. The amplified TCR beta chain products were analyzed by high-throughput sequencing. TCRdb passed the public sequencing reads through fastp at Q25 and MiXCR, retaining productive beta sequences. Each record represents a unique CDR3 protein, reported with the most common genes and DNA among its rows. The sample contains approximately 45,000 distinct CDR3 sequences, more than 20% of them found a single time. In total, the top ten clones hold 6.5% to 8% of the sample. The V and J genes are TRBV20-1 and TRBJ2-2; no D gene is confidently identified. Input material: breast tumor tissue. The TCR was taken from a female donor with breast cancer. Some clones in this sample may be carry-over from other donors' samples. The CDR3 region reads CSALDLTNTGELFF. The sequenced DNA: TGCAGTGCCCTGGACCTGACGAACACCGGGGAGCTGTTTTTT.